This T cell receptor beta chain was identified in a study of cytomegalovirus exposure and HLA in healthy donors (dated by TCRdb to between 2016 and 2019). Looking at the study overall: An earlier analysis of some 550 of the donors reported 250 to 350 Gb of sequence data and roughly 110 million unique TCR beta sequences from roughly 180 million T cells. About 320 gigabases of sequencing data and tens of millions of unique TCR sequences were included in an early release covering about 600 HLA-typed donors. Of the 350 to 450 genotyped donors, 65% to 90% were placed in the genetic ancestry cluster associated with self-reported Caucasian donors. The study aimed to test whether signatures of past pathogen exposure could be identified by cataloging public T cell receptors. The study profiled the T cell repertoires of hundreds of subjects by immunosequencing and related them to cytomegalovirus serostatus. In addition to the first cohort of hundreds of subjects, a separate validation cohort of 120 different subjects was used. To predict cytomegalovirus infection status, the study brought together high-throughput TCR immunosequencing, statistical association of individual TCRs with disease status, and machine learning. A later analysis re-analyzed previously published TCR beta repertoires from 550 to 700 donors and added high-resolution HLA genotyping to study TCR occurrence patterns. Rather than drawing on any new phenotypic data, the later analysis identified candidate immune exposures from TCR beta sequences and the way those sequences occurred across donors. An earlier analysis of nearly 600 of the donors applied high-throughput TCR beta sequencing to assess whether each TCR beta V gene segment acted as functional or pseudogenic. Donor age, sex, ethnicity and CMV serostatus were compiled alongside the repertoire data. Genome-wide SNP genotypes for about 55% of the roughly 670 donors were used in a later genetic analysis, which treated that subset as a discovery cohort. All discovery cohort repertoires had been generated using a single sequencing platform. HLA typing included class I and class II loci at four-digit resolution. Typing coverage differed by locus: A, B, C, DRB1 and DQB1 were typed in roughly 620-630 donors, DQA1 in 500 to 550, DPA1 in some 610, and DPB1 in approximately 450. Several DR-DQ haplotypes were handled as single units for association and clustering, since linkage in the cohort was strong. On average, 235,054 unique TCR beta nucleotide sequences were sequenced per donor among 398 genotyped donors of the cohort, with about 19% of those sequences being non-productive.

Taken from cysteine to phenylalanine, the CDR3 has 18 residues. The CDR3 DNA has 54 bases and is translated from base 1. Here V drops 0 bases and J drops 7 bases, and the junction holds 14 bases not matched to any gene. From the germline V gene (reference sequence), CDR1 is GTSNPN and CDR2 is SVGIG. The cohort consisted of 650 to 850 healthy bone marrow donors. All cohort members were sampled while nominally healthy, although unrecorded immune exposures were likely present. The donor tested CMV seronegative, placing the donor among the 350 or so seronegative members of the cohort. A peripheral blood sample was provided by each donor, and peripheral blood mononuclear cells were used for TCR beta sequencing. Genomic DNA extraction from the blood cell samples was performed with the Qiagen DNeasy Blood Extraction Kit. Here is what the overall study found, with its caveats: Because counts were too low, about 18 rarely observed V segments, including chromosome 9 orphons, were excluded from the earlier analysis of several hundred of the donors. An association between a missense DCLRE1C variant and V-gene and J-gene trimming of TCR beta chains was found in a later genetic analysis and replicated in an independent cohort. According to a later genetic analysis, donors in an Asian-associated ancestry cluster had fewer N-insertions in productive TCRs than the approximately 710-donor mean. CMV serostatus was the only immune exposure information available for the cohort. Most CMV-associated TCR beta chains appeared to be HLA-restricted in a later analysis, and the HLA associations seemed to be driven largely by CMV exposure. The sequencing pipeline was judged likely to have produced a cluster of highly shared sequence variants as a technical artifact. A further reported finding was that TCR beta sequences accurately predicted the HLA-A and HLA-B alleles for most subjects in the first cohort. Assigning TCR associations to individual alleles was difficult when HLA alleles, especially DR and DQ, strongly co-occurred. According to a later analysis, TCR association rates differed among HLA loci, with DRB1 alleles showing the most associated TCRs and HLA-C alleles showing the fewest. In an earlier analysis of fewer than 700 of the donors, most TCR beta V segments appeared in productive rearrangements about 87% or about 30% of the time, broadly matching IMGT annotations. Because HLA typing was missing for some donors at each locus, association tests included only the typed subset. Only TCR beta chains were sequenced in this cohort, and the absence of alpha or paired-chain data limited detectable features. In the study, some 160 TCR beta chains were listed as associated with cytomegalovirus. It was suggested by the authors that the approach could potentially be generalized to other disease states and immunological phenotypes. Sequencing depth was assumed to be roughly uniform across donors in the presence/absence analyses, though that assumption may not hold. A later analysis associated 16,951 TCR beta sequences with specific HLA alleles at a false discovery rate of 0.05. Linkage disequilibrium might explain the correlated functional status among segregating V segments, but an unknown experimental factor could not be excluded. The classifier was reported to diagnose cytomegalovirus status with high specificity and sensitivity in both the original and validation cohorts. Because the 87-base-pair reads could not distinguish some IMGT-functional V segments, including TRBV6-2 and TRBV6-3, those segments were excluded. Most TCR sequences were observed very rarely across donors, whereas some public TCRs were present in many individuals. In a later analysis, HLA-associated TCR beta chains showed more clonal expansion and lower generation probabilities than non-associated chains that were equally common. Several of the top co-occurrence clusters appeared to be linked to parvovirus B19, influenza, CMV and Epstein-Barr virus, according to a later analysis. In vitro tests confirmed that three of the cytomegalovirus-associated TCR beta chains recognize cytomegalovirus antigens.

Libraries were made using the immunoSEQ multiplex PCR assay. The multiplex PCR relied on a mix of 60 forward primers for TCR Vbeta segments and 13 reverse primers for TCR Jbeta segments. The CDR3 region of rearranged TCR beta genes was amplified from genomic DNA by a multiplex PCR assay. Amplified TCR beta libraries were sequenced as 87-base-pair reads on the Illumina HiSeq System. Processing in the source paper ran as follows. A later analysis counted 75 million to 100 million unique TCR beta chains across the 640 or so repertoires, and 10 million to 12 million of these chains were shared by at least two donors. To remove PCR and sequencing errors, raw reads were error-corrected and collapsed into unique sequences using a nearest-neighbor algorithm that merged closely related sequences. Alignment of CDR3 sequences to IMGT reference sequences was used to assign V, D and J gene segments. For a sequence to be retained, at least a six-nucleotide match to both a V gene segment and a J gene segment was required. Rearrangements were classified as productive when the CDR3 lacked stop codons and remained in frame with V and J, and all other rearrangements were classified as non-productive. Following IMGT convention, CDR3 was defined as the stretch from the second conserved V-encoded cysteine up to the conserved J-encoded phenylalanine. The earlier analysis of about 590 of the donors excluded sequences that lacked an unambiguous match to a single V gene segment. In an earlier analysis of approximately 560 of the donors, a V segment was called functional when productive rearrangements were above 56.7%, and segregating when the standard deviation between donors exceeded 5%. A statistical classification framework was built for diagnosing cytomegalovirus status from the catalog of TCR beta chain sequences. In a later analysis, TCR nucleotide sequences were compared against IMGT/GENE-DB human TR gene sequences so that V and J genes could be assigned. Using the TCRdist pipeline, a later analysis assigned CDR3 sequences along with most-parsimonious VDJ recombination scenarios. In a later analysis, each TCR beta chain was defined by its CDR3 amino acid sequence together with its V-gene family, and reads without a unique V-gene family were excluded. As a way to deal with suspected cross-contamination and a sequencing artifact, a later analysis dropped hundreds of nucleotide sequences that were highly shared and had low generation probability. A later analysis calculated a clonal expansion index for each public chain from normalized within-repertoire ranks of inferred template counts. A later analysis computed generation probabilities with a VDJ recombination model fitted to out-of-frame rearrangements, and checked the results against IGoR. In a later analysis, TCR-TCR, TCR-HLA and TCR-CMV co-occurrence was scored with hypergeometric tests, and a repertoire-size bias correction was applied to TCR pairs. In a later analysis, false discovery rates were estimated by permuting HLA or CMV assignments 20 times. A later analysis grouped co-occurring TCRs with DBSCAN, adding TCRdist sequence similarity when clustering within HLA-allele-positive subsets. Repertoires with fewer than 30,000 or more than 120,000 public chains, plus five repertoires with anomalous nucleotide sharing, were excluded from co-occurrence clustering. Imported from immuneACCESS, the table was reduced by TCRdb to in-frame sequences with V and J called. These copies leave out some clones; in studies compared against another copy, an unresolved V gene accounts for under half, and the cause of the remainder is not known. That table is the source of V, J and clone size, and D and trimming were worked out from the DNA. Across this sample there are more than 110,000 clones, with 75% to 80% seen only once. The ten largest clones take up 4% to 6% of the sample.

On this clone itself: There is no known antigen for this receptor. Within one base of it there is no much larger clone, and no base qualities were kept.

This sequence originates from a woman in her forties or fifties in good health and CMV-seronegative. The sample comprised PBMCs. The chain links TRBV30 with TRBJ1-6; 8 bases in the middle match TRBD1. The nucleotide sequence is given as TGTGCCTGGAGTGTAGGTACCGTGAGAACAGGGGGGAATTCACCCCTCCACTTT. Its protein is CAWSVGTVRTGGNSPLHF.